Sequencing of this T cell receptor (beta chain) was carried out in a study of T cell changes during pregnancy in multiple sclerosis. Trimming took 0 bases from V and 7 from J, leaving 15 bases between them. This CDR3 has 15 amino acids. Germline-derived CDR1 and CDR2 are SEHNR and FQNEAQ (reference sequence). Method: immunoSEQ multiplex PCR; TCRdb's copy keeps in-frame clones and lacks some. The sample includes around 35,000 clones, nearly 95% seen only once; the top ten take 0.43%. The sequencing used CD4+ T cells from peripheral blood mononuclear cells, collected in the third trimester of pregnancy. This chain uses TRBV7-9 with TRBJ1-2; D is unresolved. The TCR was taken from a female donor in good health, enrolled as a control in a pregnancy study. The chain's CDR3 is CASSLAEGIGSGYTF. The CDR3 region has the DNA TGTGCCAGCAGCTTAGCAGAGGGTATCGGGAGTGGCTACACCTTC.